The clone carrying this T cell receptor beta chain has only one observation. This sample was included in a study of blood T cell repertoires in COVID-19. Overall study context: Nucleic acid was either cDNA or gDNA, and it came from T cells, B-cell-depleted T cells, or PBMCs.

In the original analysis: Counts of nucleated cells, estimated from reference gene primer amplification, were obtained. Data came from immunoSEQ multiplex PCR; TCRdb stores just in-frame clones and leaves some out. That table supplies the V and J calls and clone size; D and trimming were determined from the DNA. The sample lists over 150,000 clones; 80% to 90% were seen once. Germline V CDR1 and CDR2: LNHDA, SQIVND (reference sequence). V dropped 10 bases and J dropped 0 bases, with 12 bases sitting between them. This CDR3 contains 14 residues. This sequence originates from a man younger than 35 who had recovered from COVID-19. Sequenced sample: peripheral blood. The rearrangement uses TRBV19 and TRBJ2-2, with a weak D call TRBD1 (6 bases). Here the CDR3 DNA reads TGTGCCACTACGGGACAAGCGAACACCGGGGAGCTGTTTTTT. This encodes CATTGQANTGELFF. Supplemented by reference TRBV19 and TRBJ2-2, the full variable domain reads DGGITQSPKYLFRKEGQNVTLSCEQNLNHDAMYWYRQDPGQGLRLIYYSQIVNDFQKGDIAEGYSVSREKKESFPLTVTSAQKNPTAFYLCATTGQANTGELFFGEGSRLTVL.